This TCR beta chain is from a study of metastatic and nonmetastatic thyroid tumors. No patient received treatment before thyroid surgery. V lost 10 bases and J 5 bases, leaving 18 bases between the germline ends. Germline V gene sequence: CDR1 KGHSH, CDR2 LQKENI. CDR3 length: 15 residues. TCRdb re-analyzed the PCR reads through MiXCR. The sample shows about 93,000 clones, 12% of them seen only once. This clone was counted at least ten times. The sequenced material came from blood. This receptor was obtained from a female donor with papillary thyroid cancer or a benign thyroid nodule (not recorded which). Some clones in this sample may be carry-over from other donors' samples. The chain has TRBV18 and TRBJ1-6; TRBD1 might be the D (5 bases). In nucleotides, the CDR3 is TGTGCCACCTCCCTCCTTGGGACTGATAATTCACCCCTCCACTTT. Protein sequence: CATSLLGTDNSPLHF.